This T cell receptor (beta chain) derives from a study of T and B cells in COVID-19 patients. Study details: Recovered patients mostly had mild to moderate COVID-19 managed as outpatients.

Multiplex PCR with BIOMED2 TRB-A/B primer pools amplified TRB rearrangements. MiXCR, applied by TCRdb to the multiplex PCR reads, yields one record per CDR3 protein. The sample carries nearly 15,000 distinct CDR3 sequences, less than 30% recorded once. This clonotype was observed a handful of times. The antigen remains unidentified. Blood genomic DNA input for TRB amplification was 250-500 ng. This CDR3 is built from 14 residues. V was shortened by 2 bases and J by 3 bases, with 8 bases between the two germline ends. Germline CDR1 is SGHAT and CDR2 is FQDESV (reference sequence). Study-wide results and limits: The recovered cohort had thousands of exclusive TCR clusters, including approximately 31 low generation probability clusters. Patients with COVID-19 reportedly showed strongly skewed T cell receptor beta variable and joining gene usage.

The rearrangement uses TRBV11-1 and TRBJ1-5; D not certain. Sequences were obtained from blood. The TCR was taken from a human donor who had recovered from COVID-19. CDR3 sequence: CASSLSGLNQPQHF. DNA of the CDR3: TGTGCCAGCAGCTTATCGGGCCTCAATCAGCCCCAGCATTTT.